A single sample is the source of the 26 T cell receptor beta chains below, sequenced in a study of T cell responses to AZD1222 COVID-19 vaccine. Assay used: immunoSEQ multiplex PCR; TCRdb lists only in-frame clones, some missing. The profile shows 95,000 to 150,000 clones, just under 90% of them singletons. Sequencing used peripheral blood, obtained on day 0 of AZD1222 vaccination. The origin of the receptors is an adult in good health.

This rearrangement joins TRBV5-4 to TRBJ1-5, with 7 nucleotides matching TRBD1. Per the germline V gene, CDR1 is SGHNT and CDR2 is YYREEE (reference sequence). This CDR3 spans 13 amino acids. The trim removed 3 bases at V and 6 bases at J, leaving 3 bases unmatched. The CDR3 region has the DNA TGTGCCAGCAGCTATGACAGGGTTCAGCCCCAGCATTTT. It translates to CASSYDRVQPQHF.

The chain employs TRBV7-9 and TRBJ1-2, with 7 bases lining up with TRBD1. Germline-derived CDR1 and CDR2 are SEHNR and FQNEAQ (reference sequence). The CDR3 extends over 16 amino acids. The V gene end was trimmed by 2 bases and the J gene end by 1 base; junction bases not matched to a gene: 7. This chain's CDR3 is CASSLYPRGINYGYTF. The CDR3 DNA follows: TGTGCCAGCAGCTTATATCCCAGGGGGATTAACTATGGCTACACCTTC.

The sample holds one count of this clone. The chain carries TRBV5-1 and TRBJ1-5, with D possibly matching TRBD1 (6 bases). Germline CDR1 reads SGHRS; CDR2 reads YFSETQ. With 0 bases removed from V and 5 bases from J, the gap between germline ends came to 12 bases. The CDR3 is made up of 15 amino acids. CDR3 sequence: CASSLAGQTDQPQHF. The DNA of the CDR3 is TGCGCCAGCAGCTTGGCAGGACAGACCGATCAGCCCCAGCATTTT.

The CDR3 DNA follows: TGTGCCTGGGGGGGCCACTCTGGGGCCAACGTCCTGACTTTC. This translates into CAWGGHSGANVLTF. J is TRBJ2-6 and V is TRBV30; D possibly corresponds to TRBD1 (6 bases). The CDR3 runs 14 residues. With 5 bases removed from V and 0 bases from J, the gap between germline ends came to 8 bases. Germline V gene lookup returns CDR1 GTSNPN and CDR2 SVGIG (reference sequence).

The chain links TRBV7-2 to TRBJ2-2, with D uncertain. Trimming removed 5 bases from V and 8 bases from J, with 18 bases in between. The CDR3 spans 15 residues. CDR1 is SGHTA, CDR2 FQGNSA, per germline. The CDR3 DNA sequence: TGTGCCAGCAGCGCTAACCTCGGACCGTCAGGGGAGCTGTTTTTT. This sequence encodes CASSANLGPSGELFF.

This sequence joins TRBV4-1 and TRBJ2-7, with a weak D call TRBD2 (6 bases). CDR1 is MGHRA, CDR2 YSYEKL, per germline. The V gene lost 3 bases and the J gene lost 2 bases, with 17 bases spanning the gap. The length of the CDR3 is 16 residues. As DNA, the CDR3 is TGCGCCAGCAGCCATACCCGCGGGGCGAACCCCTACGAGCAGTACTTC. The encoded protein is CASSHTRGANPYEQYF.

In DNA, the CDR3 is TGTGCCAGCAGCTCAGGGCCCCAAGAGACCCAGTACTTC. Its protein product is CASSSGPQETQYF. The chain has TRBV11-3 and TRBJ2-5, with D possibly being TRBD1 (5 bases). Germline V gene data show CDR1 as SGHNT and CDR2 as YENEEA. V dropped 4 bases and J dropped 1 base, with 7 bases sitting between them. The CDR3 covers 13 residues. Drawing the rest from reference TRBV11-3 and TRBJ2-5, the complete variable domain is EAGVVQSPRYKIIEKKQPVAFWCNPISGHNTLYWYLQNLGQGPELLIRYENEEAVDDSQLPKDRFSAERLKGVDSTLKIQPAELGDSAVYLCASSSGPQETQYFGPGTRLLVL.

The chain uses TRBV19 and TRBJ1-1; unclear D gene. The CDR3 is 14 residues long. V was trimmed by 1 base and J by 6 bases, leaving 12 bases between them. Germline CDR1 and CDR2: LNHDA and SQIVND (reference sequence). CDR3 region: CASSIVGLPAEAFF. The CDR3 coding sequence is TGTGCCAGTAGTATAGTCGGGCTACCGGCTGAAGCTTTCTTT.

The chain is built from TRBV6-6 and TRBJ2-2; possibly TRBD1 for D (6 bases). The CDR3 has 14 amino acids. The germline V gene has CDR1 MNHNY and CDR2 SVGAGI (reference sequence). The V and J ends lost 6 bases and 7 bases respectively, with 15 bases between them. CDR3 bases: TGTGCCAGCAGCCTCCAGGGGCAGAACGGGGAGCTGTTTTTT. It specifies CASSLQGQNGELFF.

This sequence joins TRBV5-1 and TRBJ2-1; D is undetermined. In germline, CDR1 is SGHRS, CDR2 YFSETQ. This CDR3 comprises 13 residues. V shed 2 bases and J shed 7 bases, with 10 bases lying between them. In DNA form, the CDR3 reads TGCGCCAGCAGCTTCACTATCAGTAATGAGCAGTTCTTC. It codes for CASSFTISNEQFF.

This chain joins TRBV5-1 and TRBJ2-3, with D maybe TRBD1 (6 bases). Germline V gene sequence: CDR1 SGHRS, CDR2 YFSETQ. There are 14 residues in the CDR3. V was cut by 4 bases and J by 3 bases, with 12 bases left in between. The CDR3 region has the DNA TGCGCCAGCAGCGCCACAGGGAGTACAGATACGCAGTATTTT. Its protein product is CASSATGSTDTQYF.

The CDR3 protein is CASSYSTVGDSPLHF. In nucleotides, the CDR3 is TGTGCCAGCAGTTACTCGACAGTAGGAGATTCACCCCTCCACTTT. The V gene is TRBV6-2 or TRBV6-3, the J gene TRBJ1-6; TRBD1 might be the D (5 bases). This CDR3 is built from 15 residues. Germline CDR1 and CDR2: MNHEY and SVGEGT. Trimming removed 0 bases at V and 8 bases at J, with 11 bases between.

A note on this clone: At one boundary the junction diverges from the germline segment, which might be a read error. The rearrangement links TRBV7-2 to TRBJ2-3; possible D gene TRBD2, 6 bases. The CDR3 runs to 15 residues. Germline CDR1 is SGHTA and CDR2 is FQGNSA. Here the CDR3 reads CASSLGTGSIDTQYF. CDR3 in DNA: TGTGCCAGCAGCTTAGGGACCGGGAGCATAGATACGCAGTATTTT.

The chain is built from TRBV29-1 and TRBJ1-2; no clear D gene. The CDR3 covers 14 residues. Per the germline V gene, CDR1 is SQVTM and CDR2 is ANQGSEA. Trimming took 3 bases from V and 8 from J, leaving 19 bases between them. CDR3 DNA: TGCAGCGTTGAGAGTTACATTCCGGGTAGGGGCTACACCTTC. This codes for CSVESYIPGRGYTF.

V is TRBV7-2 and J is TRBJ2-7; TRBD1 matches 7 bases. Trimming took 5 bases from V and 2 from J; bases not matched to a gene: 6. There are 14 residues in the CDR3. From germline, CDR1 is SGHTA and CDR2 FQGNSA. The CDR3: CASSLRQGTYEQYF. The CDR3 bases are TGTGCCAGCAGCCTCAGACAGGGTACCTACGAGCAGTACTTC.

J is TRBJ1-6 and V is TRBV15; tentatively, D is TRBD1 (6 bases). The V end was cut by 4 bases, the J end by 9 bases, with 13 bases between. This CDR3 has 14 residues. Germline V gives CDR1 LNHNV, CDR2 YYDKDF (reference sequence). The CDR3 sequence is CATSTMQGTSPLHF. DNA of the CDR3: TGTGCCACCAGCACAATGCAGGGGACTTCACCCCTCCACTTT.

The chain recombines TRBV27 with TRBJ2-3; tentative D call: TRBD1 (5 bases). The germline CDR1 and CDR2 sequences are MNHEY and SMNVEV (reference sequence). The CDR3 has 15 residues. Between the trimmed V and J ends, which lost 10 bases and 7 bases, there was a span of 24 bases. The CDR3 DNA is TGTGCCACCTCAGGGCAGGAGTACTCCCAGAATACGCAGTATTTT. This translates into CATSGQEYSQNTQYF.

The chain joins TRBV2 to TRBJ2-7; 8 nucleotides agree with TRBD1. The germline CDR1 and CDR2 sequences are SNHLY and FYNNEI. This CDR3 is built from 12 residues. V lost 10 bases and J lost 2; bases outside the gene matches: 4. Written as DNA, the CDR3 is TGTGCCACCAGGGGACAGGCCTACGAGCAGTACTTC. Translation gives CATRGQAYEQYF.

The chain carries TRBV14 and TRBJ2-2, with D perhaps TRBD1 (6 bases). V was clipped by 6 bases and J by 4 bases, with 9 bases between them. The CDR3 covers 13 residues. Per the germline V gene, CDR1 is SGHDN and CDR2 is FVKESK. CDR3 sequence reads: CASRDRPTGELFF. The CDR3 region has the DNA TGTGCCAGCAGGGACAGACCCACCGGGGAGCTGTTTTTT.

The gene calls are TRBV5-4 and TRBJ2-1; D is possibly TRBD1 (6 bases). V lost 5 bases, J lost 1 base, and 13 bases lay in between. Germline V CDR1 and CDR2: SGHNT, YYREEE (reference sequence). The CDR3 runs 15 residues. CDR3 sequence reads: CASSSDSPSYNEQFF. In DNA, the CDR3 is TGTGCCAGCAGTTCGGACAGTCCGTCCTACAATGAGCAGTTCTTC.

The chain couples TRBV4-2 to TRBJ1-4, with D tentatively TRBD1 (5 bases). Germline loops: CDR1 LGHNA, CDR2 YNFKEQ. V lost 3 bases, J lost 8 bases, and 10 bases lay in between. This CDR3 has 13 residues. CDR3 sequence (DNA): TGTGCCAGCAGCCAGGGGACTGGCGAAAAACTGTTTTTT. It encodes CASSQGTGEKLFF.

The chain is built from TRBV4-1 and TRBJ1-5; 9 nucleotides agree with TRBD1. Germline-derived CDR1 and CDR2 are MGHRA and YSYEKL. The CDR3 loop spans 14 amino acids. Trimming removed 3 bases from V and 9 bases from J; junction bases left unmatched: 6. CDR3 bases: TGCGCCAGCAGCCATATCGGGACAGGGCTGCCCCAGCATTTT. It codes for CASSHIGTGLPQHF.

CDR3 in DNA: TGTGCCAGCGGATGGCGGGGGGGAGGGAATGGCTACACCTTC. Translation: CASGWRGGGNGYTF. The rearrangement uses TRBV6-5 and TRBJ1-2, with a tentative D call TRBD1 (5 bases). The CDR3 is 14 residues long. V lost 8 bases and J lost 6, with 19 bases in between. CDR1 is MNHEY, CDR2 SVGAGI, per germline.

J is TRBJ2-1 and V is TRBV2; D gene unclear. The CDR3 spans 12 residues. Per germline, CDR1 SNHLY and CDR2 FYNNEI. The V gene lost 1 base and the J gene lost 3 bases, with 1 base spanning the gap. The CDR3 reads CASSEGYNEQFF. In nucleotides, the CDR3 is TGTGCCAGCAGTGAAGGCTACAATGAGCAGTTCTTC.

V gene TRBV6-5 combines with J gene TRBJ1-1; tentative D call: TRBD1 (6 bases). This CDR3 is 13 amino acids long. Germline CDR1 reads MNHEY; CDR2 reads SVGAGI. V dropped 8 bases and J dropped 4 bases, with 14 bases sitting between them. The CDR3 nucleotides are TGTGCCAGCCCGGGGGCGTGGGGCACTGAAGCTTTCTTT. Residues: CASPGAWGTEAFF.

The gene calls are TRBV27 and TRBJ2-7, with 8 bases lining up with TRBD1. Germline loops: CDR1 MNHEY, CDR2 SMNVEV (reference sequence). There are 14 residues in the CDR3. With 2 bases clipped from V and 6 bases from J, the junction kept 6 bases outside the gene matches. The CDR3 nucleotides read TGTGCCAGCAGTTTAGACAGGGGTTTAAGCGAGCAGTACTTC. Protein sequence: CASSLDRGLSEQYF.